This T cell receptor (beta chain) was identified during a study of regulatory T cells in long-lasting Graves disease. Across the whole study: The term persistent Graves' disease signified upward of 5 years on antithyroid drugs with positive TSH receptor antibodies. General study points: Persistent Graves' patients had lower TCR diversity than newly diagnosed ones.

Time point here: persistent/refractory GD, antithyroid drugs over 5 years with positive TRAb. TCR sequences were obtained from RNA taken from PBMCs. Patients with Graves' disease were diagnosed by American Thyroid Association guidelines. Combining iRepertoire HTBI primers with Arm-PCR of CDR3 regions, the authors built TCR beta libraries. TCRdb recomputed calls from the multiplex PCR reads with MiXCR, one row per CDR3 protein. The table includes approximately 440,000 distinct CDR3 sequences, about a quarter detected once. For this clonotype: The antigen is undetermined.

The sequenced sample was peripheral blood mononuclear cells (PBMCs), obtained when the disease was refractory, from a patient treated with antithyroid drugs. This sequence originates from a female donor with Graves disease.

The CDR3 nucleotides read TGTGCCAGCAGCTTTTCGGGAAGTACCGGGGAGCTGTTTTTT. It translates to CASSFSGSTGELFF. The chain joins TRBV11-2 to TRBJ2-2; weak D call: TRBD2 (5 bases). There are 14 residues in the CDR3. Per the germline V gene, CDR1 is SGHAT and CDR2 is FQNNGV. V was shortened by 3 bases and J by 5 bases, with 10 bases between the two germline ends.